This entry describes one TCR beta chain. In its sample, this clonotype was seen many times. The antigen this receptor binds is unknown. Per-nucleotide qualities are absent, and no much larger clonotype sits a single base away. These data originate in a study of T cell repertoires in cytomegalovirus infection (dated by TCRdb to between 2019 and 2020). Study-wide context: Donor HLA type was relevant to the analysis, because carriage of CMV infection together with the matching HLA type was indicated by public TCR beta signatures. The investigation overall reported the following: In the ex vivo response, HLA-C-restricted CMV-specific TCR beta clonotypes were dominant, and in two of eight donors the single most frequent clonotype came from this HLA-C-restricted group. In both this cohort and an independent cohort of some 380 donors, the cumulative frequency of public TCR beta family members distinguished carriers of CMV infection plus the relevant HLA type.

V is reduced by 4 bases and J by 3 bases, leaving a spacing of 6 bases between them. Taken from the germline V gene, the CDR1 and CDR2 loops are KGHSH and LQKENI. Including the terminal cysteine and phenylalanine, the CDR3 comprises 12 residues. Solely the CDR3 DNA is kept, with 36 bases framed from the first base. These reads were obtained on an Illumina HiSeq 1500. The public reads were quality trimmed at Q25 with fastp and then assembled into clones with MiXCR by TCRdb, keeping productive beta chains. Rows with one shared CDR3 protein collapse into an entry with the most common genes and DNA. Present in this sample are about 490,000 distinct CDR3 sequences, over 9% of which were seen just once. The top ten hold roughly 10% of the sample.

The chain is encoded by TRBV18 joined to TRBJ2-5; TRBD1 is possibly the D segment (5 matching bases). This clonotype was obtained from a human donor in good health (CMV status not recorded). Some clones in this sample may be carry-over from other donors' samples. The sample was PBMCs. The DNA sequence reads TGTGCCAGCTCACAACAGGAAGAGACCCAGTACTTC. Its amino acids are CASSQQEETQYF.